This TCR beta chain appears in the sequencing data of a study of blood T cell repertoires in COVID-19. Whole-study context: From T cells, B-cell-depleted T cells, or PBMCs came the material, which was cDNA or gDNA.

Per the study methods: Quantification of nucleated cells was approximated via reference gene primer amplification. Here immunoSEQ multiplex PCR was the method, and the copy in TCRdb shows in-frame clones only, minus some. V and J calls and clone size are given by that table; D and trimming were obtained from the DNA. The sample has hundreds of thousands of clones; roughly 76% are singletons. Material: peripheral blood. The TCR sequence derives from an elderly woman with COVID-19, enrolled during active disease.

CDR3 nucleotides: TGTGCCAGCACACCGGGACAAGTCTATGGCTACACCTTC. Translated, it gives CASTPGQVYGYTF. The J gene is TRBJ1-2, the V gene TRBV28; D is perhaps TRBD1 (6 bases). V was pared by 7 bases and J by 4 bases, with 13 bases between. The CDR3 has 13 residues. Per the germline V gene, CDR1 is MDHEN and CDR2 is SYDVKM.